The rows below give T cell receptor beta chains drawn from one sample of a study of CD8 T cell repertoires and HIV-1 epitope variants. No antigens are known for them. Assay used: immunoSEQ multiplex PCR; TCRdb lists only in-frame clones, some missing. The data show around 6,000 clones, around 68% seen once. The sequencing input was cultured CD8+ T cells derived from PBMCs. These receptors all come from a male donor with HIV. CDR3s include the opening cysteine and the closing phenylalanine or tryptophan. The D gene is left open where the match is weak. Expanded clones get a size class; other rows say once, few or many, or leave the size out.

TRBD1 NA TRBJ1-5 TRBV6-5 TGTGCCAGCAGCCGCGACAGGGACCAGCCCCAGCATTTT CASSRDRDQPQHF
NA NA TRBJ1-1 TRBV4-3 TGCGCCAGCAGCCAAGATGGGGAACCGGGCCGATTGAGGGGTGAAGCTTTCTTT CASSQDGEPGRLRGEAFF
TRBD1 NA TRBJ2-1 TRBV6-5 TGTGCCAGCAGTTACGGGACAGGGGGACACAATGAGCAGTTCTTC CASSYGTGGHNEQFF
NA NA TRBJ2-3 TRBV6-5 TGTGCCAGCAGTTACTCTAACACAGATACGCAGTATTTT CASSYSNTDTQYF
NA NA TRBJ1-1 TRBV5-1 TGCGCCAGCAGCTTGGCCGGGGAAACAGCTTTCTTT CASSLAGETAFF
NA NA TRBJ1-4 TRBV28 TGTGCCAGCAGTTTCCTTACCCGAGCAACTAATGAAAAACTGTTTTTT CASSFLTRATNEKLFF
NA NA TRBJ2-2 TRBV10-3 TGTGCCATCAGTGAGTCGCCAGGGTGGAGGGAAAACACCGGGGAGCTGTTTTTT CAISESPGWRENTGELFF
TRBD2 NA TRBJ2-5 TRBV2 TGTGCCAGACGTCGAAAGCTAACTAGCGGTAAGGGGCCGTTTGAGACCCAGTACTTC CARRRKLTSGKGPFETQYF
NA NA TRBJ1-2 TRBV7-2 TGTGCCAGCAGCCCGGGTGAGGGTCCCTATGGCTACACCTTC CASSPGEGPYGYTF
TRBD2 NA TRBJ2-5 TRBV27 TGTGCCAGCAGTTTTCTAGCGGGAGTCCAAGAGACCCAGTACTTC CASSFLAGVQETQYF
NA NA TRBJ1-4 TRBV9 TGTGCCAGCTCCCCCTCAGCGGGGGAGAATGAAAAACTGTTTTTT CASSPSAGENEKLFF
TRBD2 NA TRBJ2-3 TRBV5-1 TGCGCCAGTCGGACTAGCGGGAGTGCTAGCACAGATACGCAGTATTTT CASRTSGSASTDTQYF
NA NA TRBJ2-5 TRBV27 TGTGCCAGCAGTTTAGGAGGGCAGGGCGGAGAGACCCAGTACTTC CASSLGGQGGETQYF
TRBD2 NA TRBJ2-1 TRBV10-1 TGCGCCAGCAGTGAGTCTATCCGACTAGCGGGAGTGGAATACAATGAGCAGTTCTTC CASSESIRLAGVEYNEQFF
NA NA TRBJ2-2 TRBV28 TGTGCCAGCAGTTTTCTTGGTCGGGGCACCGGGGAGCTGTTTTTT CASSFLGRGTGELFF
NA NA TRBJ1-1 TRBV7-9 TGTGCCAGCAGCTTAGGCGCCTTGAACACTGAAGCTTTCTTT CASSLGALNTEAFF
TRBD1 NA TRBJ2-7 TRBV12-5 TGTGCTAGTGGTTCACAGGGGGCGAGGGAGCAGTACTTC CASGSQGAREQYF
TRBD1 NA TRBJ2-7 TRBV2 TGTGCCAGCAGTAAAGACAGGGATCAGCAGTACTTC CASSKDRDQQYF
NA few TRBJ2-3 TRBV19 TGTGCCAGTAGTGCCCTCAGCGCTAGTACGGGTGATACGCAGTATTTT CASSALSASTGDTQYF
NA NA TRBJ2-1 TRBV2 TGTGCCAGCAGTGACCTAAACAATGAGCAGTTCTTC CASSDLNNEQFF
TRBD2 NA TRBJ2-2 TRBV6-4 TGTGCCAGCAGTGACTTGACGGGGGGCACCGGGGAGCTGTTTTTT CASSDLTGGTGELFF
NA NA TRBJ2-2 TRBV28 TGTGCCAGCACCCCCATCCGGGCCTCCACCGGGGAGCTGTTTTTT CASTPIRASTGELFF
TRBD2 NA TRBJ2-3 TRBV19 TGTGCCAGTGATTCGCGGGGGGGCGAAACAGATACGCAGTATTTT CASDSRGGETDTQYF
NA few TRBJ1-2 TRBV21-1 TGTGCCAGCAGCCGGACTAACTATGGCTACACCTTC CASSRTNYGYTF
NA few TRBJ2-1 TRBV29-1 TGCAGCCCAGAGGTATACAATGAGCAGTTCTTC CSPEVYNEQFF
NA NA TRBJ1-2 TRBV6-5 TGTGCCAGCAGACCGCGGACGGACTATGGCTACACCTTC CASRPRTDYGYTF
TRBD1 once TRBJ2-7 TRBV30 TGTGCCTTGCTACGGGCGGGACAGGGGGGGGAGCAGTACTTC CALLRAGQGGEQYF
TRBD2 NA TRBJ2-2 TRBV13 TGTGCCAGCAGCTTAGGTTGGGCTAGCGGGAGCACCGGGGAGCTGTTTTTT CASSLGWASGSTGELFF
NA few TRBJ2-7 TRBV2 TGTGCCAGCAGAGGGACACCCTATAACGAGCAGTACTTC CASRGTPYNEQYF